The next 8 T cell receptor beta chains were all read from a single sample in a study of blood T cells in healthy people across ages. Combining a sample-barcoded 5' primer with a J-beta primer mix, a second PCR ran for 7 to 11 cycles. TCRdb re-analysed the 5' RACE reads in MiXCR, keeping a single row per CDR3 protein. This table has around 800,000 distinct CDR3 sequences, about 55% appearing once. The specimen was blood. These receptors were obtained from a man at least 80 years old in good health.

The rearrangement links TRBV21-1 to TRBJ2-5; the DNA was not compared with TRBD1, the D call given in the table. TRBV21-1 counts as a pseudogene. The CDR3 totals 16 residues. The CDR3 here is CASSTCRQGKKETQYF. The DNA for the CDR3 is TGTGCCAGCAGCACGTGTAGACAGGGAAAGAAAGAGACCCAGTACTTC.

This clonotype has a handful of counts. The chain combines TRBV6-2 or TRBV6-3 with TRBJ1-1; D gene uncertain. The V end was cut by 4 bases, the J end by 0 bases, with 6 bases between. Germline-derived CDR1 and CDR2 are MNHEY and SVGEGT. The CDR3 loop spans 13 amino acids. The chain's CDR3 is CASSWNMNTEAFF. The CDR3, as DNA: TGTGCCAGCAGTTGGAACATGAACACTGAAGCTTTCTTT.

The chain combines TRBV27 with TRBJ2-3, with D perhaps TRBD1 (6 bases). The ends were cut back, 6 bases at V and 5 bases at J, with 9 bases in the middle. The CDR3 is 12 residues long. The germline V gene encodes CDR1 MNHEY and CDR2 SMNVEV (reference sequence). CDR3 DNA: TGTGCCAGCAGGGACAGAGGAGATACGCAGTATTTT. It encodes CASRDRGDTQYF.

The V gene is TRBV6-6, the J gene TRBJ1-2, with D possibly matching TRBD1 (6 bases). The CDR3 has 15 amino acids. Germline V CDR1 and CDR2: MNHNY, SVGAGI (reference sequence). V lost 5 bases, J lost 4 bases, and 17 bases lay in between. The CDR3, as DNA: TGTGCCAGCAGTCCAGGGGCCGGGTCGGGCTATGGCTACACCTTC. Translation gives CASSPGAGSGYGYTF.

The rearrangement links TRBV6-5 to TRBJ2-5, with D maybe TRBD2 (5 bases). The better agreement between TRBJ2-7 and the DNA end casts doubt on the J call. Germline-derived CDR1 and CDR2 are MNHEY and SVGAGI. CDR3 length: 14 amino acids. This CDR3 reads CASSYSEADYEQYF. The CDR3 DNA reads as TGTGCCAGCAGTTACTCGGAGGCGGACTACGAGCAGTACTTC.

The chain links TRBV10-3 to TRBJ2-1, with 7 bases fitting TRBD2. Germline values: CDR1 ENHRY, CDR2 SYGVKD. This CDR3 has 13 amino acids. With 2 bases clipped from V and 8 bases from J, the junction kept 3 bases outside the gene matches. The CDR3 coding sequence is TGTGCCATCAGTGAGGGGGGGGAGGATGAGCAGTTCTTC. Residues: CAISEGGEDEQFF.

This sequence joins TRBV28 and TRBJ2-1; a weak D match, TRBD1 (5 bases). The CDR3 spans 12 residues. Trimming removed 4 bases at V and 6 bases at J, with 7 bases between. Germline-derived CDR1 and CDR2 are MDHEN and SYDVKM. CDR3 protein: CASSSGPNEQFF. The CDR3 DNA reads as TGTGCCAGCAGTTCAGGGCCCAATGAGCAGTTCTTC.

The rearrangement links TRBV21-1 to TRBJ2-1; the table's D gene call, TRBD1, was not cross checked with the DNA. TRBV21-1 is a listed pseudogene. This CDR3 is 16 amino acids long. CDR3 sequence (DNA): TGTGCCAGCAGCCGAGAGGGGCGGGACCCTTACAATGAGCAGTTCTTC. Translated: CASSREGRDPYNEQFF.